This TCR beta chain was captured in a study of blood T cell repertoires in COVID-19. The germline gives CDR1 SGHRS, CDR2 YFSETQ. The CDR3 contains 16 residues. V dropped 5 bases and J dropped 6; count of bases not matched to a gene: 11. The assay was immunoSEQ multiplex PCR, and TCRdb's table has in-frame clones only and misses some. The data contain hundreds of thousands of clones, approximately 85% of them singletons. The chain has TRBV5-1 and TRBJ2-1; the match to TRBD1 covers 10 bases. The sequence derives from a woman between 25 and 40 years old with acute or convalescent COVID-19. Material for sequencing was peripheral blood. The CDR3 DNA is TGCGCCAGCAGTCCGAGGCCCGGGACAGGGGCCAATGAGCAGTTCTTC. Translating it yields CASSPRPGTGANEQFF. The full variable domain, its missing parts supplied by reference TRBV5-1 and TRBJ2-1, is KAGVTQTPRYLIKTRGQQVTLSCSPISGHRSVSWYQQTPGQGLQFLFEYFSETQRNKGNFPGRFSGRQFSNSRSEMNVSTLELGDSALYLCASSPRPGTGANEQFFGPGTRLTVL.